This is a list of T cell receptor beta chains from one sample in a study of monozygotic twins with inflammatory bowel disease. TCRdb re-called the 5' RACE reads and shows each CDR3 protein once, DNA omitted. The sample table sets out some 170,000 distinct CDR3 sequences. The specimen sequenced was blood. These TCRs come from a human donor with ulcerative colitis or Crohn's disease, or a healthy co-twin of an affected twin (not recorded which). CDR3s include the opening cysteine and the closing phenylalanine or tryptophan. The order of the fields is V gene, J gene, CDR3 protein.

TRBV11-3	TRBJ2-1	CASSPGLAASSYNEQFF
TRBV10-3	TRBJ2-5	CAISFKDGETQYF
TRBV28	TRBJ2-5	CASSLGLAPKQTQYF
TRBV9	TRBJ2-7	CASSADREGTYEQYF
TRBV6-1	TRBJ1-5	CASSEVLNRPQHF
TRBV20-1	TRBJ1-5	CSARDRQGWQPQHF
TRBV5-1	TRBJ2-7	CASNPTARRRTTGPYEQYF
TRBV5-1	TRBJ2-1	CASSYGAGRGNEQFF
TRBV7-3	TRBJ2-1	CASSPNSGRAHNEQFF
TRBV20-1	TRBJ2-1	CSAGGALTPNEQFF
TRBV9	TRBJ1-3	CASSDQALLGNTIYF
TRBV27	TRBJ2-3	CASSLFASFGGIGTDTQYF
TRBV5-4	TRBJ2-2	CASSLAPGEGELFF
TRBV12-3/TRBV12-4	TRBJ2-7	CASTFSGRTYEQYF
TRBV10-2	TRBJ2-1	CASSEFAGTNEQFF
TRBV19	TRBJ2-7	CASSIGQITYEQYF
TRBV19	TRBJ2-7	CASSNMDEQYF
TRBV9	TRBJ1-3	CASKRGYSGNTIYF
TRBV19	TRBJ1-1	CASSMNVGTEAFF
TRBV6-6	TRBJ2-7	CASKGALGEQYF
TRBV29-1	TRBJ2-1	CSVGGLAGSSYNEQFF
TRBV20-1	TRBJ1-5	CSARAQGHSNQPQHF
TRBV5-1	TRBJ1-4	CASSWAPGSNEKLFF
TRBV28	TRBJ2-4	CATRGWGLVKNIQYF
TRBV5-4	TRBJ1-1	CASSLGGTAEAFF
TRBV4-1	TRBJ1-2	CASSLRRETNYGYTF
TRBV4-1	TRBJ2-7	CASSQAPGGWDEQYF
TRBV19	TRBJ1-5	CASSNRDQPQHF
TRBV20-1	TRBJ1-5	CSARARAGDIIANQPQHF
TRBV6-5	TRBJ1-3	CASSYFEGFSVNTIYF
TRBV24-1	TRBJ2-2	CATSDPSGRNTGELFF
TRBV4-2	TRBJ2-7	CASSQDNPSRLDGTYEQYF
TRBV19	TRBJ2-7	CASSTPGQGTYEQYF
TRBV27	TRBJ1-1	CASSPSRANTEAFF
TRBV15	TRBJ1-2	CATSSRDRGYSNYGYTF
TRBV7-9	TRBJ2-5	CASSAGTSGIQETQYF
TRBV9	TRBJ2-1	CASSPGTSANEQFF
TRBV5-1	TRBJ2-1	CASSGPRTDNEQFF
TRBV5-1	TRBJ2-3	CASSDSLGREALDTQYF
TRBV5-1	TRBJ2-7	CASGDRTFYEQYF
TRBV24-1	TRBJ2-5	CATSAVGGGVQETQYF
TRBV20-1	TRBJ2-5	CSGGLLKGLEETQYF
TRBV4-1	TRBJ2-2	CASSQVIGANTGELFF
TRBV5-1	TRBJ2-1	CASSSGVEQFF
TRBV3-1	TRBJ2-7	CASSQGTGRSEQYF
TRBV6-1	TRBJ1-5	CASSPWDTSNQPQHF
TRBV4-1	TRBJ1-1	CASSQDRVVGTEAFF
TRBV20-1	TRBJ2-1	CSARSLLREGLRNEQFF
TRBV4-3	TRBJ1-2	CASSQGEFVEGYTF
TRBV20-1	TRBJ2-3	CSAREGAGEYTQYF
TRBV4-3	TRBJ1-6	CASSQRSGGDSPLHF
TRBV7-8	TRBJ1-6	CASSLERSYNSPLHF
TRBV29-1	TRBJ2-7	CSVEPGGAYEQYF
TRBV12-3/TRBV12-4	TRBJ2-7	CASSTAPTGRRDYEQYF
TRBV20-1	TRBJ1-4	CSARDSLRELFF
TRBV24-1	TRBJ1-5	CATSEGPRNQPQHF
TRBV10-3	TRBJ2-7	CAISQTSAYEQYF
TRBV5-1	TRBJ2-2	CASSLGQAASGELFF